Listed here is a single T cell receptor (beta chain). The ends were cut back, 3 bases at V and 0 bases at J, with 10 bases in the middle. The germline V gene encodes CDR1 MNHEY and CDR2 SMNVEV (reference sequence). This CDR3 comprises 15 residues. This table comes from immunoSEQ multiplex PCR, and its TCRdb copy is limited to in-frame clones, with some not included. The repertoire holds around 30,000 clones, with about 93% as singletons. This entry comes from a study of T cell changes during pregnancy in multiple sclerosis. The sequencing used CD8+ T cells from peripheral blood mononuclear cells, collected before pregnancy. The receptor was isolated from a female donor with multiple sclerosis, enrolled in a pregnancy study. The chain uses TRBV27 and TRBJ2-3, with a tentative D call TRBD2 (6 bases). The CDR3 protein is CASSFGTSSTDTQYF. CDR3 nucleotide sequence: TGTGCCAGCAGTTTTGGGACTTCTAGCACAGATACGCAGTATTTT.